This T cell receptor beta chain was profiled in a study of blood T cell repertoires in COVID-19. In the study overall: Acute and convalescent COVID-19 specimens originated in the United States, Italy and Spain.

J lost 3 bases, V lost 0 bases, and 1 base had no gene match. The CDR3 extends over 15 amino acids. Germline-derived CDR1 and CDR2 are SGHRS and YFSETQ. Here immunoSEQ multiplex PCR was the method, and the copy in TCRdb shows in-frame clones only, minus some. The table records some 360,000 clones, approximately 87% of them present only once. Seattle's cohort entered during active infection and was followed longitudinally. V and J are TRBV5-1 and TRBJ2-2, with 8 nucleotides matching TRBD1. The material sequenced was peripheral blood. This sequence was found in a woman aged 60-75 years with COVID-19, enrolled during active disease. DNA for the CDR3: TGCGCCAGCAGCTTGGGACAGGGGCACACCGGGGAGCTGTTTTTT. Its protein product is CASSLGQGHTGELFF.